This is a list of T cell receptor beta chains from one sample in a study of T cell repertoires in cytomegalovirus infection. TCRdb re-analysed the reads in MiXCR, keeping a single row per CDR3 protein. The repertoire has approximately 910,000 distinct CDR3 sequences, 31% of them found once; the top ten carry 11% to 15%. These TCRs are of unknown antigen specificity. This specimen was cultured CD8+ T cells from PBMCs, taken from culture after CMV antigen stimulation. Every receptor here comes from a human donor in good health (CMV status not recorded). Some clones in this sample may be carry-over from other donors' samples. Both conserved end residues are part of each CDR3. D genes are given only for firm matches. The size of a clone is reported for some rows only, either as once, few or many, or as a class for expanded clones.

d_gene	abundance	v_gene	j_gene	CDR3aa	CDR3nt
TRBD1	-	TRBV6-1	TRBJ1-1	CASPSGTGVNTEAFF	TGTGCCAGCCCCTCCGGGACAGGGGTGAACACTGAAGCTTTCTTT
-	-	TRBV6-4	TRBJ1-2	CASSDDSANYGYTF	TGTGCCAGCAGTGACGACAGCGCTAACTATGGCTACACCTTC
-	-	TRBV7-6	TRBJ2-2	CASSLRGITNTGELFF	TGTGCCAGCAGCTTAAGAGGGATCACAAACACCGGGGAGCTGTTTTTT
-	-	TRBV5-6	TRBJ1-3	CASSSGRRNTIYF	TGTGCCAGCAGCTCAGGTCGGAGAAACACCATATATTTT
-	-	TRBV19	TRBJ1-2	CASNLGGVGSYGYTF	TGTGCCAGTAACCTAGGCGGGGTGGGTTCCTATGGCTACACCTTC
-	-	TRBV12-3/TRBV12-4	TRBJ1-5	CASSLSPSGEPQHF	TGTGCCAGCAGTTTATCCCCCTCTGGGGAGCCCCAGCATTTT
TRBD2	-	TRBV5-5	TRBJ2-3	CASPGEGNPDTQYF	TGTGCCAGCCCTGGGGAGGGGAACCCAGATACGCAGTATTTT
-	-	TRBV27	TRBJ2-1	CASSFTILQYEQFF	TGTGCCAGCAGTTTTACTATATTACAGTATGAGCAGTTCTTC
TRBD2	few	TRBV6-2/TRBV6-3	TRBJ2-3	CASSYSLRLAGNTDTQYF	TGTGCCAGCAGTTACTCCCTTCGACTAGCGGGGAACACAGATACGCAGTATTTT
-	few	TRBV19	TRBJ1-1	CASSILGSDTEAFF	TGTGCCAGTAGTATACTGGGATCGGACACTGAAGCTTTCTTT
TRBD1	few	TRBV6-5	TRBJ1-1	CASRIQGGTEAFF	TGTGCCAGCAGAATACAGGGGGGCACTGAAGCTTTCTTT
-	few	TRBV27	TRBJ2-3	CASSWAESRTDTQYF	TGTGCCAGCAGTTGGGCTGAATCAAGGACAGATACGCAGTATTTT
-	-	TRBV6-5	TRBJ1-2	CASKGGTRDNYGYTF	TGTGCCAGCAAGGGGGGAACCCGGGACAACTATGGCTACACCTTC
TRBD1	few	TRBV20-1	TRBJ2-3	CSAPTGDTDTQYF	TGCAGTGCCCCGACAGGGGACACAGATACGCAGTATTTT
-	-	TRBV7-9	TRBJ2-7	CASSLEGGGSYEQYF	TGTGCCAGCAGCTTAGAGGGCGGGGGCTCATACGAGCAGTACTTC
-	-	TRBV6-6	TRBJ2-7	CASSYSNVGEQYF	TGTGCCAGCAGTTACTCCAACGTAGGAGAGCAGTACTTC
-	few	TRBV6-1	TRBJ1-6	CASSVRQFNSPLHF	TGTGCCAGCAGTGTGAGACAATTTAATTCACCCCTCCACTTT
-	many	TRBV6-1	TRBJ1-3	CASSEIGDGNTIYF	TGTGCCAGCAGTGAAATCGGGGATGGAAACACCATATATTTT
-	many	TRBV27	TRBJ1-5	CASSTSGTVSNQPQHF	-
-	many	TRBV7-6	TRBJ2-4	CASSPPTERNIQYF	TGTGCCAGCAGCCCCCCTACGGAGAGAAACATTCAGTACTTC
-	few	TRBV13	TRBJ1-5	CASSLSGGGPNQPQHF	TGTGCCAGCAGCCTATCGGGGGGGGGACCGAATCAGCCCCAGCATTTT
-	few	TRBV19	TRBJ1-1	CASSQPAGFSTEAFF	TGTGCCAGTAGTCAGCCGGCAGGGTTCTCTACTGAAGCTTTCTTT
TRBD2	-	TRBV6-1	TRBJ2-2	CASSVLAGGIASGELFF	TGTGCCAGCAGTGTCCTAGCGGGGGGAATAGCTTCCGGGGAGCTGTTTTTT
-	-	TRBV5-4	TRBJ2-3	CASSSEGTGGPTDTQYF	TGTGCCAGCAGCTCGGAGGGGACGGGGGGCCCCACAGATACGCAGTATTTT
-	many	TRBV19	TRBJ2-3	CASSRQASTDTQYF	TGTGCCAGCTCAAGACAGGCGAGCACAGATACGCAGTATTTT
-	-	TRBV5-6	TRBJ2-7	CASSQDRGRYEQYF	TGTGCCAGCAGCCAAGATAGGGGTCGGTACGAGCAGTACTTC
-	-	TRBV29-1	TRBJ2-1	CSVNGQLHSYNEQFF	TGCAGCGTTAACGGACAGCTTCACTCCTACAATGAGCAGTTCTTC
-	few	TRBV10-3	TRBJ1-4	CAISESPQGAAEKLFF	TGTGCCATCAGTGAGTCGCCTCAGGGAGCGGCTGAAAAACTGTTTTTT
TRBD1	-	TRBV2	TRBJ2-3	CASRRGQAGF	TGTGCCAGCAGACGCGGACAGGCAGGATTT
TRBD2	-	TRBV20-1	TRBJ2-1	CSAHSGGGPYNEQFF	TGCAGTGCTCACAGTGGCGGGGGGCCCTACAATGAGCAGTTCTTC
TRBD1	once	TRBV5-8	TRBJ1-2	CASWQQGWMLDGYTF	TGTGCCAGTTGGCAACAGGGGTGGATGTTGGATGGCTACACCTTC
-	-	TRBV12-3/TRBV12-4	TRBJ2-1	CASSRDSGGEQFF	TGTGCCAGCAGCCGGGACAGCGGGGGTGAGCAGTTCTTC
TRBD1	many	TRBV14	TRBJ2-5	CASTLTGQETQYF	TGTGCCAGCACCTTGACAGGGCAAGAGACCCAGTACTTC
TRBD1	-	TRBV25-1	TRBJ2-3	CASMCSLLWGQGTDTQYF	TGTGCCAGCATGTGTTCCCTCTTGTGGGGACAGGGAACAGATACGCAGTATTTT
-	many	TRBV7-2	TRBJ2-1	CASSLVSQNYNEQFF	TGTGCCAGCAGCTTAGTCTCCCAGAACTACAATGAGCAGTTCTTC
-	few	TRBV5-6	TRBJ2-1	CASSWRDSIYNEQFF	TGTGCCAGCAGCTGGAGGGACAGTATCTACAATGAGCAGTTCTTC
-	few	TRBV7-9	TRBJ1-1	CASSLPGYMNTEAFF	TGTGCCAGCAGCCTCCCGGGTTACATGAACACTGAAGCTTTCTTT
-	-	TRBV25-1	TRBJ2-1	CASRDGSREQFF	TGTGCCAGCAGGGATGGTTCCAGGGAGCAGTTCTTC
TRBD2	-	TRBV6-2/TRBV6-3	TRBJ2-4	CASIGGGAKNIQYF	TGTGCCAGCATCGGCGGGGGAGCCAAAAACATTCAGTACTTC
-	-	TRBV12-3/TRBV12-4	TRBJ2-3	CANSPGWRGALDTQYF	TGTGCCAACAGTCCTGGGTGGAGGGGGGCTCTAGATACGCAGTATTTT
TRBD2	many	TRBV6-1	TRBJ2-1	CASREAGDNEQFF	TGTGCCAGCAGGGAAGCGGGGGACAATGAGCAGTTCTTC
-	-	TRBV12-3/TRBV12-4	TRBJ1-2	CASSPNPRGNYGYTF	TGTGCCAGCAGTCCCAACCCAAGGGGGAACTATGGCTACACCTTC
TRBD1	-	TRBV7-3	TRBJ2-2	CASSLTRGTGNTGELFF	TGTGCCAGCAGCTTAACGCGCGGGACAGGGAACACCGGGGAGCTGTTTTTT
TRBD1	-	TRBV3-1	TRBJ1-1	CASSPWDRGIPNTEAFF	TGTGCCAGCAGCCCCTGGGACAGGGGGATTCCGAACACTGAAGCTTTCTTT
-	few	TRBV6-6	TRBJ2-2	CASIPRAGELFF	TGTGCCAGCATCCCCAGGGCCGGGGAGCTGTTTTTT
-	few	TRBV12-3/TRBV12-4	TRBJ2-1	CASSFYTYNEQFF	TGTGCCAGCAGTTTTTACACTTACAATGAGCAGTTCTTC
-	many	TRBV12-3/TRBV12-4	TRBJ1-4	CASSPGGNRKLFF	TGTGCCAGCAGTCCCGGGGGCAATCGAAAACTGTTTTTT
TRBD1	many	TRBV4-3	TRBJ1-2	CASSPGQGGYGYTF	TGTGCCAGCAGCCCGGGACAGGGGGGCTATGGCTACACCTTC
TRBD1	many	TRBV27	TRBJ1-1	CASSPQGTNTEAFF	TGTGCCAGCAGTCCACAGGGGACTAACACTGAAGCTTTCTTT
-	-	TRBV6-5	TRBJ2-3	CASSYSRGRSDTQYF	TGTGCCAGCAGTTACTCTCGGGGTAGGAGTGATACGCAGTATTTT
-	-	TRBV12-3/TRBV12-4	TRBJ2-2	CASSFIPGSGELFF	TGTGCCAGCAGTTTTATACCAGGGTCCGGGGAGCTGTTTTTT
-	medium-sized	TRBV7-6	TRBJ2-7	CASSLYPGTYEQYF	TGTGCCAGCAGCTTATACCCCGGGACCTACGAGCAGTACTTC
-	few	TRBV7-3	TRBJ2-1	CASSSRDLANEQFF	TGTGCCAGCAGCTCTAGGGACCTGGCGAATGAGCAGTTCTTC